The T cell receptor (beta chain) described here comes from a study of spatial heterogeneity in lung cancer. Study as a whole: In raw reads, more than 8.5 appearances on average were recorded for each unique TCR and UMI combination. Study-level results: Counts of expanded alpha and beta TCRs within tumors tracked the tumor nonsynonymous mutation count.

Germline V gives CDR1 ENHRY, CDR2 SYGVKD. CDR3 size: 18 residues. V trimming: 1 base; J trimming: 2 bases; junction bases outside the gene matches: 6. This clonotype was seen ten or more times. Its matching antigen is unknown. Noted time point: sample taken at primary tumor resection. Unsorted whole RNA samples from tumor, nontumor lung or frozen PBMC were sequenced. In TCRdb, the 5' RACE reads were re-called with MiXCR into one record per CDR3 protein. The profile shows roughly 19,000 distinct CDR3 sequences, approximately 8.3% of them singletons. Here the sequenced sample was lung tumor tissue, taken at surgery. This clonotype was sampled from a male donor with early-stage non-small cell lung cancer. The chain has TRBV10-3 and TRBJ2-6; the match to TRBD1 covers 9 bases. The CDR3 sequence: CAISEFGTGTTGANVLTF. CDR3 DNA: TGTGCCATCAGTGAGTTCGGGACAGGGACGACTGGGGCCAACGTCCTGACTTTC.